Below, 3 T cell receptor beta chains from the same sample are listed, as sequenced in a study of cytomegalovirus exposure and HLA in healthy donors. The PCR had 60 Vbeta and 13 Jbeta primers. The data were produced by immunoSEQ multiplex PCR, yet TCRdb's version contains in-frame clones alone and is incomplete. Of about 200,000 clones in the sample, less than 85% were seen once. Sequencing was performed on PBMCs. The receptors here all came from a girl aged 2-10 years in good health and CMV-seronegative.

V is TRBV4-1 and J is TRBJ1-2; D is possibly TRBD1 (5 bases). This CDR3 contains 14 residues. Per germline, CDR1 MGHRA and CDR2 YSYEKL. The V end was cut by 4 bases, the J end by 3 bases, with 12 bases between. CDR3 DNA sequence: TGCGCCAGCAGCCCCCAAGTAGGGGACTATGGCTACACCTTC. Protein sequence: CASSPQVGDYGYTF.

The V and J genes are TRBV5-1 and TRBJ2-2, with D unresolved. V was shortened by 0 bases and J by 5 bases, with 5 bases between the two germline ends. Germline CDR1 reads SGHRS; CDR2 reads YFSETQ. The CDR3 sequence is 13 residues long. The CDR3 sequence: CASSLDATGELFF. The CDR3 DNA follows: TGCGCCAGCAGCTTGGACGCGACCGGGGAGCTGTTTTTT.

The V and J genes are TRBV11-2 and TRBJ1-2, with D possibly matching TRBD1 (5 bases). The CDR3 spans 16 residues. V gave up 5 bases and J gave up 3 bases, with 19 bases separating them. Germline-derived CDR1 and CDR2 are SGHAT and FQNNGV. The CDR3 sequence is CASSPLNRGRHYGYTF. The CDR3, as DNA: TGTGCCAGCAGCCCACTCAACCGGGGGAGGCACTATGGCTACACCTTC.